The clone carrying this TCR beta chain has just a few counts. CDR1 is MDHEN and CDR2 is SYDVKM in the germline V gene. V lost 0 bases, J lost 3 bases, and 0 bases stayed unmatched. The CDR3 is made up of 15 amino acids. Profiling relied on immunoSEQ multiplex PCR, and the TCRdb table lists in-frame clones only, not all of them. The sample has 8,500 to 10,000 clones, over 60% seen once. The sample comes from a study of OX40 agonist ivuxolimab in advanced cancers. This receptor was identified in an adult with an advanced solid tumor such as melanoma, head and neck, liver or kidney cancer. The sequencing here drew on CD4+ or CD8+ T cells sorted from blood, taken in a trial of the OX40 agonist ivuxolimab. This chain connects TRBV28 to TRBJ1-3; 9 bases match TRBD1. CDR3 region: CASSLWDRGGNTIYF. In nucleotides, the CDR3 is TGTGCCAGCAGTTTATGGGACAGGGGTGGAAACACCATATATTTT. Using reference TRBV28 and TRBJ1-3 for the parts outside the CDR3, the full variable domain is DVKVTQSSRYLVKRTGEKVFLECVQDMDHENMFWYRQDPGLGLRLIYFSYDVKMKEKGDIPEGYSVSREKKERFSLILESASTNQTSMYLCASSLWDRGGNTIYFGEGSWLTVV.